These T cell receptor beta chains were read from a single sample in a study of blood T cell repertoires in COVID-19. Clones were sequenced by immunoSEQ multiplex PCR, and TCRdb holds only the in-frame ones, with some missing. The sample contains approximately 140,000 clones, about 84% of which appear only once. The sequencing sample was made of peripheral blood. These receptor sequences come from a man in his fifties or sixties with active or convalescent COVID-19. The CDR3 runs from the conserved cysteine through the conserved F or W. The D gene is left open where the match is weak. Rows give clone size only sometimes, using once, few, many, or a class for an expanded clone.

TRBV4-2,-,TRBJ2-5,-,TGTGCCAGCAGCCAAGAACCGGGACTGGAAGAGACCCAGTACTTC,CASSQEPGLEETQYF
TRBV11-2,-,TRBJ2-3,-,TGTGCCAGCAGCTTGGGGGCCAGGCCAAGGACAGATACGCAGTATTTT,CASSLGARPRTDTQYF
TRBV6-5,once,TRBJ1-1,TRBD1,TGTGCCAGCAGGTGGGACAGGGGGGGACCTGAAGCTTTCTTT,CASRWDRGGPEAFF
TRBV19,-,TRBJ1-5,-,TGTGCCAGTAGTGACGACCGGGGGGGTCAGCCCCAGCATTTT,CASSDDRGGQPQHF
TRBV24-1,-,TRBJ1-2,TRBD1,TGTGCCACCAGTGACCCAGGACAGGGGGGGTATGGCTACACCTTC,CATSDPGQGGYGYTF
TRBV30,-,TRBJ1-2,-,TGTGCCTGGAGTCATGGGCGGGGTAACTATGGCTACACCTTC,CAWSHGRGNYGYTF
TRBV19,-,TRBJ1-4,TRBD1,TGTGCCAGTATGGGACAGGGGGCAACTAATGAAAAACTGTTTTTT,CASMGQGATNEKLFF
TRBV19,-,TRBJ2-7,TRBD2,TGTGCCAGTAGCCGAAGCGGGAGCTACGAGCAGTACTTC,CASSRSGSYEQYF
TRBV12-3/TRBV12-4,-,TRBJ2-1,-,TGTGCCAGCAGTCTGAGACAGGACAATGAGCAGTTCTTC,CASSLRQDNEQFF
TRBV10-3,-,TRBJ1-1,-,TGTGCCAGTTCACAGGGCTCTGAAGCTTTCTTT,CASSQGSEAFF
TRBV27,-,TRBJ2-2,-,TGTGCCAGCAAAGGGATGGAGGGGACCGGGGAGCTGTTTTTT,CASKGMEGTGELFF
TRBV24-1,-,TRBJ2-3,TRBD1,TGTGCCACCAGCCGACAGGGGATAGATACGCAGTATTTT,CATSRQGIDTQYF
TRBV5-4,-,TRBJ2-2,-,TGTGCCAGCAGCTCCGGTCCGACTCCCGGGGAGCTGTTTTTT,CASSSGPTPGELFF
TRBV4-2,-,TRBJ1-5,-,TGTGCCAGCAGCCAAGATTGGAGGGCGTATAGCAATCAGCCCCAGCATTTT,CASSQDWRAYSNQPQHF
TRBV28,-,TRBJ1-6,TRBD1,TGTGCCAGCAGCACAGGGGGCGTGAATTCACCCCTCCACTTT,CASSTGGVNSPLHF
TRBV10-3,-,TRBJ2-6,TRBD2,TGTGCCATCAGTCCCCGGGAGGGCACGTCCTCTGGGGCCAACGTCCTGACTTTC,CAISPREGTSSGANVLTF
TRBV6-5,few,TRBJ2-5,TRBD2,TGTGCCAGCAGGAGAACGACTAGCGGGACGGAGACCCAGTACTTC,CASRRTTSGTETQYF
TRBV7-3,-,TRBJ2-1,-,TGTGCCAGCAGCTTAGAGGCCGGTTACAATGAGCAGTTCTTC,CASSLEAGYNEQFF
TRBV24-1,-,TRBJ2-2,TRBD1,TGTGCCACCAGTGATTTGCCAGGGGGCACCGGGGAGCTGTTTTTT,CATSDLPGGTGELFF
TRBV19,-,TRBJ1-1,TRBD1,TGTGCCAGTAGGCCGGGACAGGCGGCTGAAGCTTTCTTT,CASRPGQAAEAFF
TRBV27,-,TRBJ1-2,TRBD1,TGTGCCAGCAGTTTGGGGGACAGGGCTGGCTACACCTTC,CASSLGDRAGYTF
TRBV7-9,once,TRBJ1-4,-,TGTGCCAGCAGCTTGCAGGGTGAAAAACTGTTTTTT,CASSLQGEKLFF
TRBV4-3,-,TRBJ2-5,TRBD1,TGCGCCAGCAGCCAGACAGGGGGCAGGGGAGAGACCCAGTACTTC,CASSQTGGRGETQYF
TRBV9,-,TRBJ2-7,TRBD2,TGTGCCAGCAGCCCGGGTGCGGGGGGCTACGAGCAGTACTTC,CASSPGAGGYEQYF
TRBV5-1,-,TRBJ1-1,-,TGCGCCAGCAGCCCGAGCCGGACCAACCTCAGGGGAGCTTTCTTT,CASSPSRTNLRGAFF
TRBV29-1,-,TRBJ1-1,-,TGCAGCGCCAGCCCCAGGCGGGACACTGAAGCTTTCTTT,CSASPRRDTEAFF
TRBV10-3,-,TRBJ1-5,TRBD1,TGTGCCATCGGAGGCACAGGGGGTGTTCAGCCCCAGCATTTT,CAIGGTGGVQPQHF
TRBV19,once,TRBJ2-1,TRBD2,TGTGCCAGTATGTGGACTAGCGGGAGTAGTGAGCAGTTCTTC,CASMWTSGSSEQFF
TRBV6-5,-,TRBJ2-3,-,TGTGCCAGCAGTTACGCAGGGCCAGATACGCAGTATTTT,CASSYAGPDTQYF
TRBV5-6,-,TRBJ1-1,-,TGTGCCAGCAGCCCGCGGGGGCGAAAGATTAGCACTGAAGCTTTCTTT,CASSPRGRKISTEAFF
TRBV7-8,-,TRBJ1-5,-,TGTGCCAGCAGCTTGAGGAGCAATCAGCCCCAGCATTTT,CASSLRSNQPQHF
TRBV5-1,once,TRBJ2-2,TRBD1,TGCGCCAGCAGCTACCAAGCCGGGACAGGGGGCTTGAACACCGGGGAGCTGTTTTTT,CASSYQAGTGGLNTGELFF
TRBV4-2,-,TRBJ1-4,-,TGTGCCAGCAGCCAAGCGAGCCGGCAGGGGAATGAAAAACTGTTTTTT,CASSQASRQGNEKLFF
TRBV5-4,-,TRBJ2-1,TRBD2,TGTGCCAGCAGCCCGGGACTAGCTGAGCAGTTCTTC,CASSPGLAEQFF
TRBV24-1,once,TRBJ2-1,TRBD2,TGTGCCACCAGTGATTTTAAAGGCGCCTTATGGACTAGCGGGTCTTACAATGAGCAGTTCTTC,CATSDFKGALWTSGSYNEQFF
TRBV12-3/TRBV12-4,-,TRBJ2-7,-,TGTGCCAGCAGTTGGGGGGGGCTCAACGAGCAGTACTTC,CASSWGGLNEQYF
TRBV24-1,few,TRBJ2-7,-,TGTGCCACCAGTGACTCCCGGGGTAGTGGTTACGAGCAGTACTTC,CATSDSRGSGYEQYF
TRBV5-1,few,TRBJ2-1,TRBD1,TGCGCCAGCAGCTTAGGCAGGGGGTTGACCTACAATGAGCAGTTCTTC,CASSLGRGLTYNEQFF
TRBV24-1,-,TRBJ2-6,-,TGTGCCACCAGTCTTTCAGGTCTAGGGGCCAACGTCCTGACTTTC,CATSLSGLGANVLTF
TRBV19,-,TRBJ1-5,-,TGTGCCAGTAGTATAGAAAGGGGAGGACAGCCCCAGCATTTT,CASSIERGGQPQHF
TRBV9,-,TRBJ2-3,TRBD2,TGTGCCAGCAGCGTGGCTACTAGCGGGAGTGGTTCAGATACGCAGTATTTT,CASSVATSGSGSDTQYF
TRBV6-5,-,TRBJ1-5,TRBD1,TGTGCCAGCAGGCAGACAGGGGGCAATCAGCCCCAGCATTTT,CASRQTGGNQPQHF
TRBV9,few,TRBJ2-7,TRBD2,TGTGCCAGCAGCGTAGTGCGAGCGGGAGGAGAGCAGTACTTC,CASSVVRAGGEQYF
TRBV11-2,-,TRBJ2-5,-,TGTGCCAGCAGCATTTCGGGGGACTACCAAGAGACCCAGTACTTC,CASSISGDYQETQYF